These T cell receptor beta chains were read from a single sample in a study of CD8 T cells in Susac syndrome. TCRdb redid the calling of the immunoSEQ multiplex PCR reads with MiXCR, one entry per CDR3 protein. The table lists over 150,000 distinct CDR3 sequences, 85% to 95% of them singletons. The specimen was CD4+ T cells from PBMCs. These receptors all come from a human donor with Susac syndrome. CDR3s include the opening cysteine and the closing phenylalanine or tryptophan. The order of the fields is V gene, D gene, clone size, J gene, CDR3 DNA, CDR3 protein. The D gene is left open where the match is weak. Part of the rows lack a size; the others show once, few, many or a class for expanded clones.

v_gene: TRBV5-6; d_gene: .; abundance: .; j_gene: TRBJ2-5; CDR3nt: TGTGCCAGCATCTCAGGCGGCTCGGGTGAGACCCAGTACTTC; CDR3aa: CASISGGSGETQYF
v_gene: TRBV20-1; d_gene: TRBD1; abundance: .; j_gene: TRBJ2-5; CDR3nt: TGCAGTGCACCTTTAAAGGACAGGATCCAAGAGACCCAGTACTTC; CDR3aa: CSAPLKDRIQETQYF
v_gene: TRBV5-1; d_gene: TRBD2; abundance: .; j_gene: TRBJ2-1; CDR3nt: TGCGCCAGCAGCCTGGGACTAGCGGACTACAATGAGCAGTTCTTC; CDR3aa: CASSLGLADYNEQFF
v_gene: TRBV4-3; d_gene: .; abundance: .; j_gene: TRBJ2-7; CDR3nt: TGCGCCAGCAGCCAAGATTGGAGGGACTTTAACGAGCAGTACTTC; CDR3aa: CASSQDWRDFNEQYF
v_gene: TRBV3-1; d_gene: .; abundance: .; j_gene: TRBJ2-5; CDR3nt: TGTGCCAGCAGCCAAGAGGGCGGGACTCAAGCCCAGTACTTC; CDR3aa: CASSQEGGTQAQYF
v_gene: TRBV20-1; d_gene: TRBD1; abundance: .; j_gene: TRBJ1-5; CDR3nt: TGCAGTGTTAAGCTCCCGGGACAGGACTCCAGCGCTGAGAATCAGCCCCAGCATTTT; CDR3aa: CSVKLPGQDSSAENQPQHF
v_gene: TRBV20-1; d_gene: .; abundance: .; j_gene: TRBJ2-3; CDR3nt: TGCAGTGCTCAAACGAGGGCTAGAGGGGGTAGCACAGATACGCAGTATTTT; CDR3aa: CSAQTRARGGSTDTQYF
v_gene: TRBV2; d_gene: .; abundance: .; j_gene: TRBJ2-3; CDR3nt: TGTGCCAGCAGTGCCCAGGGTTTCGCGCAGTATTTT; CDR3aa: CASSAQGFAQYF
v_gene: TRBV4-1; d_gene: .; abundance: once; j_gene: TRBJ1-4; CDR3nt: TGCGCCAGCAGCCAACTCCAGCAGGGTGGAGGTGAAAAACTGTTTTTT; CDR3aa: CASSQLQQGGGEKLFF
v_gene: TRBV20-1; d_gene: .; abundance: once; j_gene: TRBJ2-4; CDR3nt: TGCAGTGCTAGTGACGGAGGGGACATTCAGTACTTC; CDR3aa: CSASDGGDIQYF
v_gene: TRBV5-4; d_gene: .; abundance: .; j_gene: TRBJ2-5; CDR3nt: TGTGCCAGCAGCTTGCGGCTAGCAGAAGGGGAGACCCAGTACTTC; CDR3aa: CASSLRLAEGETQYF
v_gene: TRBV19; d_gene: TRBD1; abundance: .; j_gene: TRBJ1-3; CDR3nt: TGTGCCAGTGGACAGGGGGCGCGCGGAAACACCATATATTTT; CDR3aa: CASGQGARGNTIYF
v_gene: TRBV30; d_gene: .; abundance: .; j_gene: TRBJ2-7; CDR3nt: TGTGCCTGGAGTTTATCATTAGGGGGGCTGGGGCAGTACTTC; CDR3aa: CAWSLSLGGLGQYF
v_gene: TRBV28; d_gene: TRBD1; abundance: .; j_gene: TRBJ2-5; CDR3nt: TGTGCCAGCAGGCGGCGAGGGACAGCCGGCCCCCAAGAGACCCAGTACTTC; CDR3aa: CASRRRGTAGPQETQYF
v_gene: TRBV18; d_gene: .; abundance: once; j_gene: TRBJ2-3; CDR3nt: TGTGCCAGCTCACCGAACAAGCGATTCGGGGATACGCAGTATTTT; CDR3aa: CASSPNKRFGDTQYF
v_gene: TRBV6-5; d_gene: TRBD2; abundance: .; j_gene: TRBJ2-7; CDR3nt: TGTGCCAGCAGGAACAGCGGGATCTACGAGCAGTACTTC; CDR3aa: CASRNSGIYEQYF
v_gene: TRBV20-1; d_gene: .; abundance: .; j_gene: TRBJ2-1; CDR3nt: TGCAGTGCTAGAGTGAGGTCAAACAATGAGCAGTTCTTC; CDR3aa: CSARVRSNNEQFF
v_gene: TRBV2; d_gene: .; abundance: few; j_gene: TRBJ2-3; CDR3nt: TGTGCCAGCAGTGAAAGCACAGATACGCAGTATTTT; CDR3aa: CASSESTDTQYF
v_gene: TRBV3-1; d_gene: .; abundance: .; j_gene: TRBJ1-5; CDR3nt: TGTGCCAGCAGCCAAGGTGGTAGTCAGCCCCAGCATTTT; CDR3aa: CASSQGGSQPQHF
v_gene: TRBV29-1; d_gene: TRBD1; abundance: .; j_gene: TRBJ1-1; CDR3nt: TGCAGCGTTGAAACAGGGGGACTTGGCACTGAAGCTTTCTTT; CDR3aa: CSVETGGLGTEAFF
v_gene: TRBV6-6; d_gene: TRBD1; abundance: .; j_gene: TRBJ2-3; CDR3nt: TGTGCCAGCAGTTACACGACAGGGGATACGCAGTATTTT; CDR3aa: CASSYTTGDTQYF
v_gene: TRBV11-2; d_gene: .; abundance: few; j_gene: TRBJ1-1; CDR3nt: TGTGCCAGCAGCTTAGAGGGACGTCGGACTGAAGCTTTCTTT; CDR3aa: CASSLEGRRTEAFF
v_gene: TRBV30; d_gene: TRBD1; abundance: .; j_gene: TRBJ2-1; CDR3nt: TGTGCCTGGAGTTTGGACAGGGGAAGGGATGAGCAGTTCTTC; CDR3aa: CAWSLDRGRDEQFF
v_gene: TRBV4-3; d_gene: .; abundance: .; j_gene: TRBJ2-7; CDR3nt: TGCGCCAGCAGCCAAGTTCGGGGTAACGAGCAGTACTTC; CDR3aa: CASSQVRGNEQYF